These T cell receptor beta chains were read from a single sample in a study of CD4 and CD8 cells across lung adenocarcinoma regions. MiXCR, applied by TCRdb to the PCR reads, yields one record per CDR3 protein. The sample records roughly 10,000 distinct CDR3 sequences, 45% to 55% being singletons. What was sequenced was CD8+ T cells from the margin of a lung tumor. The receptors derive from a female donor with lung adenocarcinoma. The CD4 and CD8 labels of this study may be unreliable. CDR3s include the opening cysteine and the closing phenylalanine or tryptophan. D genes are given only for firm matches. A clone size is listed for some rows: how often the clone was seen (once, few, many), or a class if it is expanded.

clone_size j_call v_call d_call cdr3_nt cdr3_aa
NA TRBJ2-4 TRBV12-3/TRBV12-4 TRBD2 TGTGCCAGCAGCTGCAGCGGGGGCAAAAACATTCAGTACTTC CASSCSGGKNIQYF
NA TRBJ2-1 TRBV4-1 NA TGCGCCAGCAGCCAAGATTCGCCCTACAATGAGCAGTTCTTC CASSQDSPYNEQFF
NA TRBJ2-4 TRBV6-1 TRBD2 TGTGCCAGCAGAAGACCGGGACTAGCGGCATACAATGAGCAGTACTTC CASRRPGLAAYNEQYF
many TRBJ2-6 TRBV7-2 NA TGTGCCAGCAGCTTAGAGGGCTCTGGGGCCAACGTCCTGACTTTC CASSLEGSGANVLTF
NA TRBJ2-7 TRBV6-1 TRBD1 TGTGCCAGCAGGATACAGGGGGCAACCTCCTACGAGCAGTACTTC CASRIQGATSYEQYF
few TRBJ2-3 TRBV18 TRBD2 TGTGCCAGCTCACCAGAGGGACAGGTTGTCTCTAGCGGGAGGCGTATCCCCACAGATACGCAGTATTTT CASSPEGQVVSSGRRIPTDTQYF
many TRBJ2-3 TRBV7-2 NA TGTGCCAGCAGCTCCCCTGCCCAAGCCGTTTCGGGATCGAGGTTTGAGCAGTATTTT CASSSPAQAVSGSRFEQYF
few TRBJ2-1 TRBV27 NA TGTGCCAGCAGTTTATCGGTGGGGCAGGGCCTTAACAATGAGCAGTTCTTC CASSLSVGQGLNNEQFF
medium-sized TRBJ2-1 TRBV28 TRBD2 TGTGCCAGCAGTCCCCTCGGGGCTAGCGGGAGAGACAATGAGCAGTTCTTC CASSPLGASGRDNEQFF
many TRBJ2-1 TRBV27 TRBD2 TGTGCCAGCAGTCGAAGAAAAGCGGGGAGCTCCTACAATGAGCAGTTCTTC CASSRRKAGSSYNEQFF
NA TRBJ2-4 TRBV6-1 NA TGTGCCAGGGGGGTGTGGAGGGGAGAGATTCAGTACTTT CARGVWRGEIQYF
many TRBJ2-3 TRBV6-5 NA TGTGCCAGCAGTTACTCTCCTCTAGAAGATACGCAGTATTTT CASSYSPLEDTQYF
many TRBJ2-1 TRBV6-5 TRBD2 TGTGCCAGCAGTTCCGGGACTAGCGGGGCCAATGAGCAGTTCTTC CASSSGTSGANEQFF
NA TRBJ2-2 TRBV12-3/TRBV12-4 TRBD2 TGTGCCAGCAGCCCGACTAGCGGGAGGGCCGGGGAGCTGTTTTTT CASSPTSGRAGELFF
few TRBJ2-5 TRBV27 NA TGTGCGGGCAGTGGGGGGGGGGCCCAAGGTACCCAGTATTTC CAGSGGGAQGTQYF
NA TRBJ2-3 TRBV6-1 NA TGTGCCAGCAATGGGGGCCCGAACACAGATACGCAGTATTTT CASNGGPNTDTQYF
NA TRBJ2-5 TRBV6-1 NA TGTGCGGGGAAGGGGGGGGGAGACGGAGAGACCCAGTACTTC CAGKGGGDGETQYF
few TRBJ2-1 TRBV7-2 NA TGTGCCAGCAGCGACATCGATGCTGGTGAGCAGTTCTTC CASSDIDAGEQFF
NA TRBJ2-3 TRBV6-4 NA TGTGCCAGCAGTGACTCAGGACCGGAGGTCAAAGATACGCAGTATTTT CASSDSGPEVKDTQYF
NA TRBJ2-3 TRBV4-1 TRBD2 TGCGCCAGCAGCCAGGGACTAGCGGGAGGCCCTAGCACAGATACGCAGTATTTT CASSQGLAGGPSTDTQYF
NA TRBJ2-1 TRBV3-1 NA TGTGCCAGCAGCCTCCGAGGGGGGAGTGGAGTAAATGAGCAGTTCTTC CASSLRGGSGVNEQFF
NA TRBJ2-5 TRBV4-1 TRBD1 TGCGCCAGCAGCCAAGTAGACAGGGCGGAGACCCAGTACTTC CASSQVDRAETQYF
few TRBJ2-7 TRBV27 TRBD1 TGTGCCAGCAGTTCCTCGACAGGGGGCGGCTACGAGCAGTACTTC CASSSSTGGGYEQYF
many TRBJ2-5 TRBV6-1 NA TGTGCCAGCGAACAACAGGGCGTACTAGGGGAGACCCAGTACTTC CASEQQGVLGETQYF
few TRBJ2-1 TRBV6-5 TRBD2 TGTGCCAGCAGTTGGGGCGGGAGTTCCGATGAGCAGTTCTTC CASSWGGSSDEQFF
NA TRBJ2-3 TRBV12-3/TRBV12-4 TRBD2 TGTGCCAGCGGGGTGAACGGGGGAGGGGAACAAGATACGCAGTATTTC CASGVNGGGEQDTQYF
NA TRBJ2-1 TRBV4-1 TRBD2 TGCGCCAGCAGCCAAGTGAGCGGGAGGGCCCTTATGCATGAGCAGTTCTTC CASSQVSGRALMHEQFF
NA TRBJ2-1 TRBV11-3 NA TGTGCCAGCAGCTTATTGACCGCAGCGAACAATGAGCAGTTCTTC CASSLLTAANNEQFF
NA TRBJ2-1 TRBV6-1 NA TGTGCCAGCAGTGTCCAGGGTGATGAGCAGTTCTTC CASSVQGDEQFF
many TRBJ2-2 TRBV12-3/TRBV12-4 NA TGTGCCAGCAGATCAGGCTACACCGGGGAGCTGTTTTTT CASRSGYTGELFF
NA TRBJ1-5 TRBV10-2 NA TGCGCCACCCATGCGGGCCCCGGGGGCAATCAGCCCCAGCATTTT CATHAGPGGNQPQHF
NA TRBJ2-2 TRBV9 TRBD1 TGTGCCAGCAGGGTGGGACAGGCTGAGTGGGGAGATGAGCTGTATTTT CASRVGQAEWGDELYF
NA TRBJ2-7 TRBV4-1 TRBD1 TGCGCCAGCAGCCAATCAGGGGGTTACTACGAGCAGTACTTC CASSQSGGYYEQYF
NA TRBJ2-3 TRBV6-8 TRBD2 TGTGCCAGCAGTTCCACCGGACTAGCGGGGGGGCGACGCACAGATACGCAGTATTTT CASSSTGLAGGRRTDTQYF
NA TRBJ2-6 TRBV10-2 NA TGCGCCAGCGGGTCTACAGGGTCCTCTGGGGCCAACGTCCAGAACTTC CASGSTGSSGANVQNF
NA TRBJ2-1 TRBV4-1 TRBD1 TGCGCCAGCAGTCGCCGAGACCGGGACAGGGGTCACAATGAGCAGTTCTTC CASSRRDRDRGHNEQFF
NA TRBJ1-3 TRBV10-3 TRBD1 TGTGCCACCAAGACAGGGGGAGGAAACACCATATATTTT CATKTGGGNTIYF
medium-sized TRBJ2-7 TRBV10-2 TRBD2 TGCGCCAGCAGGCTGACTAGCGGGACTTACGAGCAGTACTTC CASRLTSGTYEQYF
NA TRBJ2-7 TRBV7-2 TRBD2 TGTGCCAGGCGCGGGGGGGGGGGCGAAGATACGCAGTACTTC CARRGGGGEDTQYF
few TRBJ2-1 TRBV6-1 TRBD2 TGTGCCAGCACCGGGACTAGCGGCTACAATGAGCAGTTCTTC CASTGTSGYNEQFF
medium-sized TRBJ1-1 TRBV27 NA TGTGCCAGCCATAAACTAGAGAACACTGAAGCTTTCTTT CASHKLENTEAFF
few TRBJ2-5 TRBV4-1 TRBD1 TGCGCCAGCAGCCAGGACAGGGGGTTATCAGAGACCCAGTACTTC CASSQDRGLSETQYF
NA TRBJ2-4 TRBV10-3 NA TGTGCCATGAGTGGCGCCCTAGCGCGGGGCGCCAAAAATATTCAGTATTTC CAMSGALARGAKNIQYF
NA TRBJ2-4 TRBV7-2 NA TGTGCGGGCCTGTTAGCAAAAGACATGCAGTACTTC CAGLLAKDMQYF
NA TRBJ2-1 TRBV6-8 NA TGTGCCAGCAGTTACACGGGGGCAACAGTACACAATGAGCAGTTCTTC CASSYTGATVHNEQFF
NA TRBJ2-4 TRBV27 NA TGTGCCAGCAGTCCGGGGCTGTGTGCCAAAGACATTCAGTACTTC CASSPGLCAKDIQYF
NA TRBJ2-3 TRBV5-1 NA TGCGCGGGGAGCCGAGCCACAGATACGCAGTATTTT CAGSRATDTQYF
NA TRBJ1-6 TRBV28 TRBD1 TGTGCCAGCAGGGGAGGGACAGGAAATTCACCCCTCCACTTT CASRGGTGNSPLHF
many TRBJ2-1 TRBV7-6 NA TGTGCCAGCAGCTTAGGCGGGGAAGGGTACAATGAGCAGTTCTTC CASSLGGEGYNEQFF
NA TRBJ2-3 TRBV10-1 NA TGCGCGAGGCAGGGGGGCCGAGACCCAGAGACCCAGTACTTT CARQGGRDPETQYF
few TRBJ2-2 TRBV6-1 TRBD2 TGTGCCAGCAGTGATAGCGGGAGGGCCGAAGCCGGGGAGCTGTTTTTT CASSDSGRAEAGELFF
many TRBJ2-7 TRBV7-2 TRBD1 TGTGCCAGCAGCTTTTCAGGGGGCAAGGACGAGCAGTACTTC CASSFSGGKDEQYF
NA TRBJ2-2 TRBV6-1 TRBD1 TGTGCCAGCAGGTCCGGGACAGGGGTCACCGGGGAGCTGTTTTTT CASRSGTGVTGELFF
NA TRBJ2-3 TRBV3-1 NA TGTGCCAGCAGCCAAGATCACGACAGCCTCCCCACAGATACGCAGTATTTT CASSQDHDSLPTDTQYF
many TRBJ2-6 TRBV7-2 NA TGTGCCAGCAGTCCCGGCTCTGGGGCCAACGTCCTGACTTTC CASSPGSGANVLTF
NA TRBJ2-1 TRBV10-1 NA TGCGCCAGCAGTGCTAGGCCTGACGTTGAGCAGTTCTTC CASSARPDVEQFF
NA TRBJ2-5 TRBV5-1 NA TGCGCCAGCAGCCGCGGTACAGGCCTACAAGAGACCCAGTACTTC CASSRGTGLQETQYF
NA TRBJ2-5 TRBV27 NA TGTGCCAGCGGGGGGGGCGGGGCGCGAGGCCAAGAGACCCAGTACTTC CASGGGGARGQETQYF
NA TRBJ1-5 TRBV6-1 NA TGTGCCAGCAGTCCGTGGGGGGGGCTTAGCAATCAGCCCCAGCATTTT CASSPWGGLSNQPQHF